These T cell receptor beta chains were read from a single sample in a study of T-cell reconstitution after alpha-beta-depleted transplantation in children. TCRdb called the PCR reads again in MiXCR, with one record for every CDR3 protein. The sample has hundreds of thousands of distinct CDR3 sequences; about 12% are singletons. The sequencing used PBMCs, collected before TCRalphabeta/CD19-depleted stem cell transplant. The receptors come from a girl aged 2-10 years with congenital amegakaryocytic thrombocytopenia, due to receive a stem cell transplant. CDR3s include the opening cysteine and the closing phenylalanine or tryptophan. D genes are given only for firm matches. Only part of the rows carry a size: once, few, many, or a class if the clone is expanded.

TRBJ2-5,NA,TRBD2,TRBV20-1,TGCAGTGCTAGAGACGGGCGGGAGGACCAAGAGACCCAGTACTTC,CSARDGREDQETQYF
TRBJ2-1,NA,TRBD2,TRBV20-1,TGCAGTGCTAGAGGTTGGCGATGGACTAGCGGGAGTCCATTAATAGCCTACAATGAGCAGTTCTTC,CSARGWRWTSGSPLIAYNEQFF
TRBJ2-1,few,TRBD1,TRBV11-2,TGTGCCAGCAAACCCGGGACAGGGAAAAATGAGCAGTTCTTC,CASKPGTGKNEQFF
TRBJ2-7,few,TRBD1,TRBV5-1,TGCGCCAGCAGCCACCCGACAGGGTCGTACGAGCAGTACTTC,CASSHPTGSYEQYF
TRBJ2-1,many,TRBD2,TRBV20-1,TGCAGTGCTTCTAGCGGGAGGGAGAATGAGCAGTTCTTC,CSASSGRENEQFF
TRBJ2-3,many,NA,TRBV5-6,TGTGCCAGCAGTATTACAGATACGCAGTATTTT,CASSITDTQYF
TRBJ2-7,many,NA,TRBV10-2,TGCGCCAGCAGGAAGGAGGTTTCCTACGAGCAGTACTTC,CASRKEVSYEQYF
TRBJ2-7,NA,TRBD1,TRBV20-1,TGCAGTGCTCGACCCGGGACAGGGGCCTACGAGCAGTACTTC,CSARPGTGAYEQYF
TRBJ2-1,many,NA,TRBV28,TGTGCCAGCTGGGAAGGGCTGGAGGTCCTCTCCTACAATGAGCAGTTCTTC,CASWEGLEVLSYNEQFF
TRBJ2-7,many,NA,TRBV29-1,TGCAGCGTTGCACAGCGAGCCTACGAGCAGTACTTC,CSVAQRAYEQYF
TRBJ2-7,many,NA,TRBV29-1,TGCAGCGTTGAAGGCGAGGGCACTTTCTACGAGCAGTACTTC,CSVEGEGTFYEQYF
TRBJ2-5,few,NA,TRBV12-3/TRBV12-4,TGTGCCAGCAGTTCAGAGAACGTTGAGACCCAGTACTTC,CASSSENVETQYF
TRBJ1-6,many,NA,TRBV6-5,TGTGCCAGCAGTTATTCTGTGTGGAGCTCCTATAATTCACCCCTCCACTTT,CASSYSVWSSYNSPLHF
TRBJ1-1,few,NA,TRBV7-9,TGTGCCAGCAGCCGCGACCTGGACGCGGCCAAAGCTTTCTTT,CASSRDLDAAKAFF
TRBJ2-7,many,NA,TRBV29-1,TGCAGCGTGGGGACCCTCGTGGAAGACGAGCAGTACTTC,CSVGTLVEDEQYF
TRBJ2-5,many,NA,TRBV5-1,TGCGCCAGCAGCTTCGCCGAGATGGTAGAGACCCAGTACTTC,CASSFAEMVETQYF
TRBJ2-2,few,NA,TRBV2,TGTGCCAGCAGTGAGTTCGTGGGCTCCGGGGAGCTGTTTTTT,CASSEFVGSGELFF
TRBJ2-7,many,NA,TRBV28,TGTGCCAGCAGTTTCGCGGGTACGATAAGGTTGGTGCAGTACTTC,CASSFAGTIRLVQYF
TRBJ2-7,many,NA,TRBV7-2,TGTGCCAGCAGCCCCTACCCTGCCTACGAGCAGTACTTC,CASSPYPAYEQYF
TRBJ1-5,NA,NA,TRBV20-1,TGCAGTGCTCCTAATCTGGACTCTTCTAGCAATCAGCCCCAGCATTTT,CSAPNLDSSSNQPQHF
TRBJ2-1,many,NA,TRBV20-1,TGCAGTGCTGCTCTAGGCGCGTTATCCTACAATGAGCAGTTCTTC,CSAALGALSYNEQFF
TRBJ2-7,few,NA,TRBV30,TGTGCCTGGAGTCGACGCGGCGGGTCCTACGAGCAGTACTTC,CAWSRRGGSYEQYF
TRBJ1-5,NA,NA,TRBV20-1,TGCTGCGCTAGAGCCTCGAGGGGGGTTAGCAGCAATCAGCCCCAGCATTTT,CCARASRGVSSNQPQHF
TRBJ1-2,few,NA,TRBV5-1,TGCGCCAGCAGCTTGGAAGCAGGGGTCAACGGTGGCTACACCTTC,CASSLEAGVNGGYTF
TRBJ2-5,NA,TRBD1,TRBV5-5,TGTGCCAGCAGCTTGGGGGGACAGACCCGAGAGACCCAGTACTTC,CASSLGGQTRETQYF
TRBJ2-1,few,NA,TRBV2,TGTGCCAGCCGACTAGGCTTAAACAATGAGCAGTTCTTC,CASRLGLNNEQFF
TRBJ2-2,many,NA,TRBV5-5,TGTGCCAGCAGCTGGTATTACTCCGGACCGGACACCGGGGAGCTGTTTTTT,CASSWYYSGPDTGELFF
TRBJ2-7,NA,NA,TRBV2,TGTGCCAGCAGTCGATATGCGGAAGCGGACGAGCAGTACTTC,CASSRYAEADEQYF
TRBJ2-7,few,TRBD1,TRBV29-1,TGCAGCGTCCAAACCGGGACAGGGGGGTACGAGCAGTACTTC,CSVQTGTGGYEQYF
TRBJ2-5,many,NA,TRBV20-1,TGCAGTGCTAGAGATTGGGTGTCGGGGAGGGAGACCCAGTACTTC,CSARDWVSGRETQYF
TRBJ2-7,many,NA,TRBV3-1,TGTGCCAGCAGCCCAGAGTCTCGCCACGAGCAGTACTTC,CASSPESRHEQYF
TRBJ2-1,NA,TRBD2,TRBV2,TGTGCCAGAGGACTAGTCTACAATGAGCAGTTCTTC,CARGLVYNEQFF
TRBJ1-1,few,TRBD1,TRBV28,TGTGCCAGCAGTTTATGGGGGACAGGGGGCATGAACACTGAAGCTTTCTTT,CASSLWGTGGMNTEAFF
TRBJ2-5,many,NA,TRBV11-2,TGTGCCAGCAGATCGGGACAGGGATTGGCGGGAGGTTTTCAAGAGACCCAGTACTTC,CASRSGQGLAGGFQETQYF
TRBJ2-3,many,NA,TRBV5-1,TGCGCCAGCAGCTCGTCGCCAGCCACAGATACGCAGTATTTT,CASSSSPATDTQYF
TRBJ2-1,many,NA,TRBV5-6,TGTGCCAGCAGCTTGTTGAGGGTCGAGCAGTTCTTC,CASSLLRVEQFF
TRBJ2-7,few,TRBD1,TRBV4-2,TGTGCCAGCAGACTAACTACAGGGGGCTTCTACGAGCAGTACTTC,CASRLTTGGFYEQYF